This TCR beta chain was documented in a study of cytomegalovirus exposure and HLA in healthy donors. For the study at large: Earlier, 150 million to 200 million T cells were analyzed, and about 100 million unique TCR beta sequences were found among them. Study findings and constraints: Upon later analysis, HLA-associated TCR beta chains proved more clonally expanded than other, equally common chains.

Amplification used 60 Vbeta primers and 13 Jbeta primers. The repertoire was sequenced with immunoSEQ multiplex PCR; TCRdb's copy has only in-frame clones and lacks some. The data show about 35,000 clones, roughly four fifths seen once. Concerning this clone: Its antigen is unidentified.

Germline CDR1 reads PRHDT; CDR2 reads FYEKMQ (reference sequence). J gave up 7 bases and V 5 bases, and 11 bases lay outside the gene matches. The CDR3 length is 16 residues. Sequenced input: PBMCs. This sequence joins TRBV13 and TRBJ2-1, with 10 bases matching TRBD2. The sequence was collected from a woman aged 25 to 39 in good health and CMV-seropositive. The DNA for the CDR3 is TGTGCCAGCAGCCTACCAGCGGGGGGGCCGGCAAATGAGCAGTTCTTC. It translates to CASSLPAGGPANEQFF.